This record covers a single TCR beta chain. What this receptor recognizes is not known. The input lacks base qualities; no much larger clone sits a single base away. These data come from a study of blood T cell repertoires in COVID-19 (dated by TCRdb to 2018 to 2021). About the investigation overall: Collaborator samples came from the United States, Italy and Spain and covered acute and convalescent phases of COVID-19. The repertoires were released in a freely available public database intended as a resource for research on the immune response to SARS-CoV-2. The material from the prospective study consisted of cDNA or gDNA derived from T cells, B-cell-depleted T cells, or PBMCs. Samples were obtained from the ongoing ImmuneRACE study (first 160 participants) and from 1,200 or so subjects provided by 6 global collaborators. Where available, HLA class I and class II types were taken from metadata supplied by the sample provider and were not determined by assay-based typing. Nearly every sample came with metadata listing a de-identified subject ID, COVID-19 status, age in years and sex. Deeply sampled blood TCRbeta repertoires from subjects exposed to, actively infected with, or recovered from COVID-19 were included in the dataset. Results and caveats for the whole study, not just this receptor: How much clinical and demographic metadata was included differed by source and by participant, and the metadata was provided uncurated.

The immunoSEQ Assay, a bias-controlled multiplex PCR, was used to amplify TCRbeta CDR3 regions from genomic DNA. Processing in the source paper ran as follows. The number of nucleated cells in each sample was estimated by amplification of reference gene primers within the assay. To quantify the absolute abundance of each unique TCRbeta CDR3 rearrangement, sequence reads were collapsed and filtered. For each sample, productive Simpson clonality was calculated by taking the square root of Simpson's diversity index across productive rearrangements. As stored in TCRdb, this immuneACCESS dataset retains in-frame rearrangements with V and J assigned. A fraction of the clones does not appear; measured against another copy, unresolved V genes explain less than half of the discrepancy, and the remainder lacks a known reason. D and trimming come from the DNA, and the V and J calls and clone size come from that table. This sample lists about 120,000 clones; roughly nine tenths were detected once. The ten most abundant clones make up 4% to 5% of the sample.

In Seattle, one collaborating source enrolled patients while the infection was active and tracked those patients longitudinally over the course of disease. Collaborating institutions collected whole blood in K2EDTA tubes following their own protocols. Collaborator samples were shipped for TCRbeta analysis as frozen whole blood, isolated PBMCs, or DNA extracted from either sample type. CDR1 MNHEY and CDR2 SMNVEV were looked up in the germline V gene (reference sequence). CDR3 length: 13 amino acids, cysteine to phenylalanine. The sequence is cut down to CDR3 DNA, 39 bases in frame from base 1. V loses 8 bases at its end and J loses 2 bases; junction bases beyond the gene matches: 3.

The TCR comes from a man in his 60s with COVID-19, enrolled during active disease. Input material: peripheral blood. The rearrangement joined TRBV27 to TRBJ1-1; 9 nucleotides in the junction match TRBD1. The CDR3 protein sequence reads: CASRTGANTEAFF. Here is the DNA: TGTGCCAGCCGGACAGGGGCCAACACTGAAGCTTTCTTT.